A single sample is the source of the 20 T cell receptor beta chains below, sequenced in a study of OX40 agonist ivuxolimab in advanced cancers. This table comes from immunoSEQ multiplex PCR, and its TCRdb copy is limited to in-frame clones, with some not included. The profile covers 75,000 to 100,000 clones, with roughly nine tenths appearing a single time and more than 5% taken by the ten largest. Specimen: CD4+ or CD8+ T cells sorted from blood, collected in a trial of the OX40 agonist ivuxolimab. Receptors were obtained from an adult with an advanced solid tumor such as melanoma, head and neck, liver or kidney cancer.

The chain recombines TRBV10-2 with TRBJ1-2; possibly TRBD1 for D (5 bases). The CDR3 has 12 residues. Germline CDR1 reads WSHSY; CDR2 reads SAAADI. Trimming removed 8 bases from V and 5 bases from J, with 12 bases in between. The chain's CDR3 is CASVGVPYGYTF. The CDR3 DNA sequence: TGCGCCAGCGTGGGGGTTCCTTATGGCTACACCTTC.

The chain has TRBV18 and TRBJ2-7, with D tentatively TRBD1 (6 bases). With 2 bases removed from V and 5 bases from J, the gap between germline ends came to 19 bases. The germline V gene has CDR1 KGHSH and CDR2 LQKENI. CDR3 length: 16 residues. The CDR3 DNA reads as TGTGCCAGCTCACCAAGATTGGTTCGGGACATCGACGAGCAGTACTTC. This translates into CASSPRLVRDIDEQYF.

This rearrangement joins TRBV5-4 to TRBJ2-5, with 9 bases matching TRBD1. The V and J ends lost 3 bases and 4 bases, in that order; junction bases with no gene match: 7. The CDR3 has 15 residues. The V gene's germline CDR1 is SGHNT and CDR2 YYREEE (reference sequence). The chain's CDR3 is CASSSYTGGRETQYF. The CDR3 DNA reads TGTGCCAGCAGCTCATATACAGGGGGCAGAGAGACCCAGTACTTC.

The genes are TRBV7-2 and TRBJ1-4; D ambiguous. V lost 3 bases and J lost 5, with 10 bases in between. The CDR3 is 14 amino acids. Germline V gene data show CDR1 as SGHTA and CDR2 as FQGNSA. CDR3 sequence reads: CASSFNRANEKLFF. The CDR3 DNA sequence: TGTGCCAGCAGCTTCAATCGAGCAAATGAAAAACTGTTTTTT.

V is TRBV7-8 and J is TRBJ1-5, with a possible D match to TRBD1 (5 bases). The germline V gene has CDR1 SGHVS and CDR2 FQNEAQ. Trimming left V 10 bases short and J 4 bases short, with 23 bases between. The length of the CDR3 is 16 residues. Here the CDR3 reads CATQQGPWAANQPQHF. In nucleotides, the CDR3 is TGTGCCACCCAGCAGGGTCCCTGGGCAGCGAATCAGCCCCAGCATTTT.

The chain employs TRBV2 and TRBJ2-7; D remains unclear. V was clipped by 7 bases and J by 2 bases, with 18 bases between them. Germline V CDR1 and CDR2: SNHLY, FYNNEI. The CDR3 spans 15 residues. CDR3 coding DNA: TGTGCCAGCAAAGCCCAGGCACCTATAACCTACGAGCAGTACTTC. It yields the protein CASKAQAPITYEQYF.

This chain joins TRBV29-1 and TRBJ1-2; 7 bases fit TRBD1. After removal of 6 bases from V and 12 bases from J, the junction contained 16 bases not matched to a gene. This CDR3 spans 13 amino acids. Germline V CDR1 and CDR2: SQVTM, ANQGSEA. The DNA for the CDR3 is TGCAGCGTGATGAAGGGGGCAGGGGTTGTTAACACCTTC. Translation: CSVMKGAGVVNTF.

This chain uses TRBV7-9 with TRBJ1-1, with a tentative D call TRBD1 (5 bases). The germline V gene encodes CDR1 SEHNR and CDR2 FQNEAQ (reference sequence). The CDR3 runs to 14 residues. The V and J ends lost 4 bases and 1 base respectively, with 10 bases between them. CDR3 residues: CASSSYTGNTEAFF. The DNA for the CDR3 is TGTGCCAGCAGCTCATATACAGGGAACACTGAAGCTTTCTTT.

CDR3: CSVEATSGRGEQFF. CDR3 DNA: TGCAGCGTTGAAGCCACTAGCGGGAGGGGCGAGCAGTTCTTC. This chain connects TRBV29-1 to TRBJ2-1; 13 bases map to TRBD2. Trimming at V came to 1 base and at J to 10 bases, leaving 4 bases not matched to a gene. The germline V gene encodes CDR1 SQVTM and CDR2 ANQGSEA. This CDR3 region has 14 residues.

The CDR3 region has the DNA TGCAGCGCCCTGACAGGGTCCTACGAGCAGTACTTC. Translating gives CSALTGSYEQYF. This chain connects TRBV29-1 to TRBJ2-5; TRBD1 agrees at 7 bases. The J call may be faulty, since TRBJ2-7 better matches the DNA end. Germline assignment: CDR1 SQVTM and CDR2 ANQGSEA. This CDR3 is 12 amino acids long.

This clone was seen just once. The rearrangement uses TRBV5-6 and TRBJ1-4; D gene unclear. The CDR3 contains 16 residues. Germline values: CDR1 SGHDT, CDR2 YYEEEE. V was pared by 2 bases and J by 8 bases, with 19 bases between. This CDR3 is CASSFRRRPLSEKLFF. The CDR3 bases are TGTGCCAGCAGCTTCCGGAGACGGCCCTTGAGCGAAAAACTGTTTTTT.

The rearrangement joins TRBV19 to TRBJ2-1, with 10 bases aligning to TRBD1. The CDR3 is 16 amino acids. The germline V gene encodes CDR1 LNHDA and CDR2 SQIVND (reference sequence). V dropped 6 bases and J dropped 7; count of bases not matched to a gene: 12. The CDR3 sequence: CASSGQGGIYTNEQFF. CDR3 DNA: TGTGCCAGTAGCGGACAGGGGGGCATCTACACGAATGAGCAGTTCTTC.

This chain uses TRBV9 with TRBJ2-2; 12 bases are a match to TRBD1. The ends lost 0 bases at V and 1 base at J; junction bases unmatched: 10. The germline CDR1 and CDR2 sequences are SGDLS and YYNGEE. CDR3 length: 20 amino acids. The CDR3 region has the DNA TGTGCCAGCAGCGTAGGGGACCGGGACAGGGGGCGCATGAACACCGGGGAGCTGTTTTTT. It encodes CASSVGDRDRGRMNTGELFF.

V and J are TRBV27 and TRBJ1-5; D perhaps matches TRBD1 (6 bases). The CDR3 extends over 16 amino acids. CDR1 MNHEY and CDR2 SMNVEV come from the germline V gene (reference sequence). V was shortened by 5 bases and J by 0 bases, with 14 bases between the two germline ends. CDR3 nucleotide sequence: TGTGCCAGCAGTCTACAGGGACCTTATAGCAATCAGCCCCAGCATTTT. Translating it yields CASSLQGPYSNQPQHF.

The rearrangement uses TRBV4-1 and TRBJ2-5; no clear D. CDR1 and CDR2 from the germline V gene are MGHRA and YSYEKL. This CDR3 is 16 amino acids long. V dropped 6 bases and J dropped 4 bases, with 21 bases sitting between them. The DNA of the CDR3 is TGCGCCAGCAGTCGTTCCCCGAAGTCGGGCGGAGAGACCCAGTACTTC. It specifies CASSRSPKSGGETQYF.

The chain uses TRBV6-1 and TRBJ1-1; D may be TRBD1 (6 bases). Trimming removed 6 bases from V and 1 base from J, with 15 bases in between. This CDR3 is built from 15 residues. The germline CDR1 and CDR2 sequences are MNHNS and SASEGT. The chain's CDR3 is CASSARDKKNTEAFF. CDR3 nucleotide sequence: TGTGCCAGCAGCGCCCGGGACAAAAAGAACACTGAAGCTTTCTTT.

The CDR3 protein is CASSERVQETQYF. CDR3 sequence (DNA): TGCGCCAGCAGTGAGAGGGTGCAAGAGACCCAGTACTTC. The J gene is TRBJ2-5, the V gene TRBV10-1, with unresolved D. V shed 2 bases and J shed 2 bases, with 6 bases lying between them. Germline CDR1 WNHNN, CDR2 SYGVQD (reference sequence). This CDR3 spans 13 amino acids.

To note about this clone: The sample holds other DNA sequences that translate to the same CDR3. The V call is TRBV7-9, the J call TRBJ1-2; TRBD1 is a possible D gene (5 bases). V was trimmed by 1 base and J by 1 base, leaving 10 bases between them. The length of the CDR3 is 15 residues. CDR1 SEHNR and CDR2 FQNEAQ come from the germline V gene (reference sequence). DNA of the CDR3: TGTGCCAGCAGCTTAGTTGGGGACCTTAACTATGGCTACACCTTC. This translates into CASSLVGDLNYGYTF. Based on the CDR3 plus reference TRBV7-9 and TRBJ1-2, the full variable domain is DTGVSQNPRHKITKRGQNVTFRCDPISEHNRLYWYRQTLGQGPEFLTYFQNEAQLEKSRLLSDRFSAERPKGSFSTLEIQRTEQGDSAMYLCASSLVGDLNYGYTFGSGTRLTVV.

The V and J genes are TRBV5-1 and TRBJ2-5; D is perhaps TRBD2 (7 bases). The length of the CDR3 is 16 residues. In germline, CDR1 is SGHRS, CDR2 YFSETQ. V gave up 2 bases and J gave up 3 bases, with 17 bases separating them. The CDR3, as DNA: TGCGCCAGCAGCTTAGGATCCCGGGGGGCCGAAGAGACCCAGTACTTC. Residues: CASSLGSRGAEETQYF.

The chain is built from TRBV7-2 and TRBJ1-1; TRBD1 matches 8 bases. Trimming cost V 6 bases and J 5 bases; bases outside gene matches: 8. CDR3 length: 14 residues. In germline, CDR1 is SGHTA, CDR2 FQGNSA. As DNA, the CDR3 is TGTGCCAGCAGAACGGACAGGGAATGGACTGAAGCTTTCTTT. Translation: CASRTDREWTEAFF.